This entry is about one T cell receptor beta chain. Germline V gene data show CDR1 as DFQATT and CDR2 as SNEGSKA (reference sequence). The CDR3 length is 15 residues. V lost 4 bases, J lost 1 base, and 9 bases stayed unmatched. Diagnoses were made from clinical symptoms, serum measures (thyroxine and TRAb), thyroid ultrasound and orbital computed tomography. This sample was taken from a study of T cells in Graves' hyperthyroidism and ophthalmopathy. Amplified regions were TCR beta CDR3 sequences from RNA transcripts. TCR CDR3 regions were first amplified by RT-PCR with HTBI primers. A single record per CDR3 protein comes from TCRdb applying MiXCR to the multiplex PCR reads. The table has fewer than 450,000 distinct CDR3 sequences, about an eighth seen once.

Specimen: blood. The clonotype comes from a man between 50 and 59 years old with Graves' ophthalmopathy. V usage is TRBV20-1 and J usage is TRBJ1-1, with 7 nucleotides matching TRBD1. CDR3 residues: CSAILLAGGNTEAFF. CDR3 bases: TGCAGTGCTATCCTGTTGGCAGGGGGGAACACTGAAGCTTTCTTT.